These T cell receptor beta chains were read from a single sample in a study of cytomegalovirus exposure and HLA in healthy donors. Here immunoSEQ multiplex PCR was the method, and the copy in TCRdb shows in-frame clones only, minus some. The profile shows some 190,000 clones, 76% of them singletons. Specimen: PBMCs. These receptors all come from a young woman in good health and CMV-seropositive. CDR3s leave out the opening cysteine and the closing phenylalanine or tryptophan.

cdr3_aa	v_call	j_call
ASGPGQGSPLH	TRBV12-5	TRBJ1-6
ASSLASGQGLGYT	TRBV7-2	TRBJ1-2
ASSGGTSGLTDTQY	TRBV9	TRBJ2-3
ASSRPGADTQY	TRBV11-1	TRBJ2-3
ASSLDATSGSYEQY	TRBV7-2	.
ASSGAGRWSADTQY	TRBV2	TRBJ2-3
ASSTTGDTQY	TRBV5-4	TRBJ2-3
ASSPGTSGAGELF	TRBV2	TRBJ2-2
ASSFPGQARETQY	TRBV27	TRBJ2-5
ASSVTGVSGYT	TRBV2	TRBJ1-2